This T cell receptor beta chain was sequenced during a study of blood T cell repertoires in COVID-19. Whole-study context: Samples came from the United States, Italy and Spain, spanning acute and convalescent COVID-19.

With V trimmed by 6 bases and J by 3 bases, 7 bases remained unmatched. Germline lookup yields CDR1 MDHEN and CDR2 SYDVKM. CDR3 length equals 14 residues. This clone was seen once. The assay was immunoSEQ multiplex PCR, and TCRdb's table has in-frame clones only and misses some. The sample yields about 200,000 clones, around 82% seen once. Sample: PBMCs or T cells enriched from blood (not recorded which). This receptor was obtained from a woman aged 45-65 years with acute COVID-19. The chain employs TRBV28 and TRBJ1-2, with 7 bases matching TRBD1. CDR3 nucleotide sequence: TGTGCCAGCAGACAGTCCGGGACAGACTATGGCTACACCTTC. This gives the protein CASRQSGTDYGYTF.